The 24 T cell receptor beta chains given below trace back to one sample, sequenced in a study of tumor-infiltrating lymphocytes in localized non-small cell lung cancer. Here immunoSEQ multiplex PCR was the method, and the copy in TCRdb shows in-frame clones only, minus some. Counted here are 10,000 to 15,000 clones, approximately 85% occurring once; the ten biggest clones make up more than 3%. Sequenced input: uninvolved lung tissue not adjacent to the tumor. The receptor set was obtained from a human donor with non-small cell lung cancer.

This clone was detected only once. V usage is TRBV5-6 and J usage is TRBJ2-2, with TRBD1 matching over 8 bases. The CDR3 extends over 16 amino acids. V was clipped by 4 bases and J by 3 bases; unmatched bases: 8. Germline CDR1 SGHDT, CDR2 YYEEEE. DNA of the CDR3: TGTGCCAGCAGCCGCATCAGGGGGCTCGACACCGGGGAGCTGTTTTTT. Translating it yields CASSRIRGLDTGELFF. Full variable domain (rest looked up from reference TRBV5-6 and TRBJ2-2): DAGVTQSPTHLIKTRGQQVTLRCSPKSGHDTVSWYQQALGQGPQFIFQYYEEEERQRGNFPDRFSGHQFPNYSSELNVNALLLGDSALYLCASSRIRGLDTGELFFGEGSRLTVL.

This sequence joins TRBV10-1 and TRBJ1-2; 7 nucleotides align to TRBD1. V lost 8 bases to trimming and J lost 8 bases; unmatched junction nucleotides: 8. CDR3 size: 12 residues. The germline V gene has CDR1 WNHNN and CDR2 SYGVQD (reference sequence). The CDR3: CASQGGLGGYTF. Here the CDR3 DNA reads TGCGCCAGCCAGGGGGGGCTCGGAGGCTACACCTTC.

The sample holds one count of this clone. The chain has TRBV7-2 and TRBJ1-6; D is ambiguous. In germline, CDR1 is SGHTA, CDR2 FQGNSA. V gave up 5 bases and J gave up 8 bases, with 16 bases separating them. This CDR3 spans 15 amino acids. The CDR3 region has the DNA TGTGCCAGCAGCGAAAGGGCGGACTACTATTCACCCCTCCACTTT. Amino acid sequence: CASSERADYYSPLHF.

This clone was observed a few times. V is TRBV7-8 and J is TRBJ2-7; D gene ambiguous. CDR3 size: 13 residues. Trimming left V 4 bases short and J 5 bases short, with 12 bases between. The germline V gene has CDR1 SGHVS and CDR2 FQNEAQ. This CDR3 is CASSWPGGNEQYF. CDR3 coding DNA: TGTGCCAGCAGCTGGCCTGGCGGTAACGAGCAGTACTTC.

V and J are TRBV7-9 and TRBJ2-5; D is undetermined. CDR1 and CDR2 (germline): SEHNR, FQNEAQ (reference sequence). Trimming took off 2 bases at V and 6 bases at J, with 16 bases between the two ends. The CDR3 is made up of 15 amino acids. CDR3 residues: CASSLTSTLVKTQYF. The CDR3, as DNA: TGTGCCAGCAGCTTAACTTCGACCCTTGTAAAGACCCAGTACTTC.

This clone was recorded once. The chain employs TRBV28 and TRBJ2-5; no firm D call. Germline lookup yields CDR1 MDHEN and CDR2 SYDVKM. V dropped 8 bases and J dropped 1 base, with 14 bases sitting between them. The CDR3 extends over 14 amino acids. In nucleotides, the CDR3 is TGTGCCAGCCATTCCGCGAAATCCCAAGAGACCCAGTACTTC. Protein: CASHSAKSQETQYF.

The chain combines TRBV5-1 with TRBJ1-2; 7 bases are shared with TRBD1. The J segment lost 3 bases and the V segment lost 3 bases, leaving 2 bases of the junction unmatched. The V gene's germline CDR1 is SGHRS and CDR2 YFSETQ. The CDR3 extends over 13 amino acids. The CDR3 sequence is CASSSTGDYGYTF. CDR3 coding DNA: TGCGCCAGCAGCTCAACAGGGGACTATGGCTACACCTTC.

This chain links TRBV27 with TRBJ1-5; 9 bases fit TRBD1. CDR1 MNHEY and CDR2 SMNVEV come from the germline V gene (reference sequence). There are 15 residues in the CDR3. The ends lost 8 bases at V and 4 bases at J; junction bases unmatched: 9. Written as DNA, the CDR3 is TGTGCCAGCCGGCTAACAGGGGGCTGGAATCAGCCCCAGCATTTT. It encodes CASRLTGGWNQPQHF.

V and J are TRBV5-1 and TRBJ2-1; TRBD1 aligns across 7 bases. V dropped 5 bases and J dropped 0; count of bases not matched to a gene: 5. Germline assignment: CDR1 SGHRS and CDR2 YFSETQ. This CDR3 has 15 amino acids. CDR3 amino acids: CASRSTGSSYNEQFF. In nucleotides, the CDR3 is TGCGCCAGCAGATCGACAGGGAGCTCCTACAATGAGCAGTTCTTC.

Turning to this clone: Other DNA sequences of this sample code for an identical CDR3. The V and J genes are TRBV5-6 and TRBJ1-4; 10 bases match TRBD1. Germline CDR1 and CDR2: SGHDT and YYEEEE. Trimming cost V 3 bases and J 8 bases; bases outside gene matches: 4. CDR3 length: 14 amino acids. The DNA for the CDR3 is TGTGCCAGCAGCTCCGACAGGGGGCTCGAAAAACTGTTTTTT. This gives the protein CASSSDRGLEKLFF.

The genes are TRBV5-1 and TRBJ2-6; possibly TRBD1 for D (5 bases). Trimming stripped 4 bases from V and 1 base from J, with 15 bases between. Germline V CDR1 and CDR2: SGHRS, YFSETQ. The CDR3 covers 17 residues. Here the CDR3 reads CASSQGEGSSGANVLTF. The CDR3 DNA sequence: TGCGCCAGCAGCCAAGGGGAAGGGTCTTCTGGGGCCAACGTCCTGACTTTC.

This clone is large within its sample. This chain connects TRBV6-5 to TRBJ2-2; a weak D match, TRBD2 (7 bases). Germline V gene data show CDR1 as MNHEY and CDR2 as SVGAGI. The V gene lost 4 bases and the J gene lost 5 bases, with 14 bases spanning the gap. The CDR3 has 15 residues. The DNA for the CDR3 is TGTGCCAGCAGTTTCTCGGGGGGCGGAACCGGGGAGCTGTTTTTT. Translating gives CASSFSGGGTGELFF.

The rearrangement uses TRBV7-6 and TRBJ1-2, with a weak D call TRBD1 (5 bases). The CDR3 spans 17 residues. Looked up from germline, CDR1 is SGHVS and CDR2 is FNYEAQ. Trimming took 2 bases from V and 6 from J, leaving 22 bases between them. CDR3 protein: CASSLNPIVGPGNGYTF. The CDR3 DNA follows: TGTGCCAGCAGCTTAAACCCGATCGTGGGGCCGGGGAATGGCTACACCTTC.

The rearrangement uses TRBV27 and TRBJ2-7, with TRBD1 matching 7 bases. Germline V CDR1 and CDR2: MNHEY, SMNVEV (reference sequence). J was trimmed by 5 bases and V by 2 bases; bases with no gene match: 0. This CDR3 is built from 12 residues. In DNA, the CDR3 is TGTGCCAGCAGTTTAACAGGGGACGAGCAGTACTTC. Its translation: CASSLTGDEQYF.

The chain combines TRBV5-1 with TRBJ2-1; no definite D call. Deletions cut 4 bases from V and 5 bases from J, with 13 bases between. Germline CDR1 is SGHRS and CDR2 is YFSETQ. The CDR3 length is 14 residues. The CDR3 loop reads CASSLKPPDNEQFF. The DNA of the CDR3 is TGCGCCAGCAGCCTAAAACCTCCGGACAATGAGCAGTTCTTC.

The chain joins TRBV18 to TRBJ2-2, with D tentatively TRBD2 (5 bases). The CDR3 is 14 amino acids. Trimming shortened V by 1 base and J by 7 bases, and 10 bases separated the two germline ends. CDR1 and CDR2 from the germline V gene are KGHSH and LQKENI. CDR3 DNA: TGTGCCAGCTCACCACGGGAGCTAGACGGGGAGCTGTTTTTT. Protein product: CASSPRELDGELFF.

This clone has only a few counts. The gene calls are TRBV30 and TRBJ2-7, with D possibly being TRBD1 or TRBD2 (5 bases each). CDR1 and CDR2 (germline): GTSNPN, SVGIG (reference sequence). The CDR3 covers 13 residues. V was pared by 4 bases and J by 6 bases, with 16 bases between. Here the CDR3 reads CAWKSGQWTEQYF. The CDR3 coding sequence is TGTGCCTGGAAGTCGGGGCAGTGGACCGAGCAGTACTTC.

The rearrangement joins TRBV7-2 to TRBJ2-1; TRBD2 aligns across 9 bases. Germline assignment: CDR1 SGHTA and CDR2 FQGNSA. The V and J ends lost 2 bases and 8 bases, in that order; junction bases with no gene match: 7. The CDR3 covers 15 residues. The CDR3: CASSLLPSGVDEQFF. The CDR3, as DNA: TGTGCCAGCAGCTTACTTCCTAGCGGGGTTGATGAGCAGTTCTTC.

The chain has TRBV28 and TRBJ1-1; D remains unclear. Germline loops: CDR1 MDHEN, CDR2 SYDVKM. The germline V and J ends were trimmed by 3 bases and 0 bases, with 5 bases remaining between them. The CDR3 is 13 residues long. CDR3: CASSLQMNTEAFF. In DNA form, the CDR3 reads TGTGCCAGCAGTTTGCAAATGAACACTGAAGCTTTCTTT.

Only one count was recorded for this clone. The chain carries TRBV6-4 and TRBJ2-3, with 12 bases matching TRBD1. V lost 5 bases, J lost 6 bases, and 6 bases stayed unmatched. From germline, CDR1 is MRHNA and CDR2 SNTAGT. CDR3 length equals 15 residues. CDR3 nucleotide sequence: TGTGCCAGCAGTCCCGGGACAGGGGGCATGGATACGCAGTATTTT. This sequence encodes CASSPGTGGMDTQYF.

The rearrangement links TRBV7-6 to TRBJ2-3; D is unresolved. Germline V gene lookup returns CDR1 SGHVS and CDR2 FNYEAQ. This CDR3 region has 13 residues. V was clipped by 1 base and J by 5 bases, with 7 bases between them. In DNA, the CDR3 is TGTGCCAGCAGCTTAGAGTGGGGAGATACGCAGTATTTT. This translates into CASSLEWGDTQYF.

This clone was picked up one time. The rearrangement uses TRBV30 and TRBJ1-3; no firm D call. Germline loops: CDR1 GTSNPN, CDR2 SVGIG (reference sequence). Between the trimmed V and J ends, which lost 4 bases and 0 bases, there was a span of 7 bases. This CDR3 spans 13 amino acids. The CDR3 sequence: CAWTASSGNTIYF. The CDR3, as DNA: TGTGCCTGGACAGCCTCCTCTGGAAACACCATATATTTT.

V is TRBV28 and J is TRBJ1-2, with D tentatively TRBD1 (6 bases). In germline, CDR1 is MDHEN, CDR2 SYDVKM. This CDR3 region has 15 residues. The ends were cut back, 6 bases at V and 4 bases at J, with 18 bases in the middle. CDR3 protein: CASSYGGGLGYGYTF. CDR3 bases: TGTGCCAGCAGCTATGGAGGGGGTTTAGGCTATGGCTACACCTTC.

The gene calls are TRBV5-6 and TRBJ2-7; D ambiguous. Germline V gives CDR1 SGHDT, CDR2 YYEEEE. The CDR3 spans 11 residues. Trimming pared 2 bases from V and 5 bases from J, leaving 5 bases between. The CDR3 spells CASSFTDEQYF. The CDR3 nucleotides are TGTGCCAGCAGCTTCACGGACGAGCAGTACTTC.